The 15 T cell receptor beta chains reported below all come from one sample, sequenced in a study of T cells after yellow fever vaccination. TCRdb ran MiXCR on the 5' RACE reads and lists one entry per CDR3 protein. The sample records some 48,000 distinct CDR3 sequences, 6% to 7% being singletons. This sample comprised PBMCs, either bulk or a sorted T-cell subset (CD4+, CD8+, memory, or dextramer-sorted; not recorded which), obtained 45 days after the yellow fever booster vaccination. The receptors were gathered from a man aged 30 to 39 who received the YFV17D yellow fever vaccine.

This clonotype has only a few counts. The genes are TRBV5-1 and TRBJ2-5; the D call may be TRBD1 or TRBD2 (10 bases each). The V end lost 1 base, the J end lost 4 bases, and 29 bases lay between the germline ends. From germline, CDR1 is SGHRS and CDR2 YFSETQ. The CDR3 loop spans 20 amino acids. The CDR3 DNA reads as TGCGCCAGCAGCTTGACGGGGGACAGGGGCCTAGCGGGAGTTTCAGAGACCCAGTACTTC. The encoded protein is CASSLTGDRGLAGVSETQYF.

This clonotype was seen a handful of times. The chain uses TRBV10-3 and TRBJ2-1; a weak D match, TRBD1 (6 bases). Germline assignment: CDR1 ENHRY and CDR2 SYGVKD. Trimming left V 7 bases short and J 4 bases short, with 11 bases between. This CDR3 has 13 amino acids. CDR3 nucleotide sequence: TGTGCCATCACTCAGGGGAAGTACAATGAGCAGTTCTTC. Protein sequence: CAITQGKYNEQFF.

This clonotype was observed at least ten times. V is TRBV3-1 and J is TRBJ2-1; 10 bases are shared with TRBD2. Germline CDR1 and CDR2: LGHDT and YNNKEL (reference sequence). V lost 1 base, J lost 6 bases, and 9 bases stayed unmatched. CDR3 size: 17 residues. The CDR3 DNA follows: TGTGCCAGCAGCCAAGGAGAGACTAGCGGGCTCCTCAATGAGCAGTTCTTC. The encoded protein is CASSQGETSGLLNEQFF.

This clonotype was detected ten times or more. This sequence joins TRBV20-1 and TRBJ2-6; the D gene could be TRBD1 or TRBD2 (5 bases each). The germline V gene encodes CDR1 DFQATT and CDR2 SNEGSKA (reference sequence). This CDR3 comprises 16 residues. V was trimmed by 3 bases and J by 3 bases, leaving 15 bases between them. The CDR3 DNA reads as TGCAGTGCTAGGTCGGGGCCCACAGGTGGGGCCAACGTCCTGACTTTC. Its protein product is CSARSGPTGGANVLTF.

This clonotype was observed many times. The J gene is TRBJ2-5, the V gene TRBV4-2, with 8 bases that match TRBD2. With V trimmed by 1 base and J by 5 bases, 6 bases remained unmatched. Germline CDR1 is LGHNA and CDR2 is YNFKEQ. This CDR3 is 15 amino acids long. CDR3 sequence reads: CASSQAAGAGETQYF. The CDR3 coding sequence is TGTGCCAGCAGCCAAGCAGCGGGAGCAGGGGAGACCCAGTACTTC.

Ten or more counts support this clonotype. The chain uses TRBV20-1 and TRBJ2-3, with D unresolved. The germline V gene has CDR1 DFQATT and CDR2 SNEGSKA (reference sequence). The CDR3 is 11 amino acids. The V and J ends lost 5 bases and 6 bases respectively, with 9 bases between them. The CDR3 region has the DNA TGCAGTGCTCCCGCCCGTGATACGCAGTATTTT. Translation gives CSAPARDTQYF.

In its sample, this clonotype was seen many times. This chain's CDR3 is CSASVGKGTEAFF. CDR3 bases: TGCAGTGCTAGTGTAGGGAAGGGTACTGAAGCTTTCTTT. The chain combines TRBV20-1 with TRBJ1-1; D is uncertain. V lost 3 bases and J 5 bases, leaving 13 bases between the germline ends. The V gene's germline CDR1 is DFQATT and CDR2 SNEGSKA (reference sequence). CDR3 length: 13 amino acids.

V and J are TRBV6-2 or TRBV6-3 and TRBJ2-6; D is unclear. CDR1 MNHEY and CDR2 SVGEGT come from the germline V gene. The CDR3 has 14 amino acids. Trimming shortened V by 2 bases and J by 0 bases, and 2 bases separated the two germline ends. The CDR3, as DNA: TGTGCCAGCAGTTACGACTCTGGGGCCAACGTCCTGACTTTC. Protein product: CASSYDSGANVLTF.

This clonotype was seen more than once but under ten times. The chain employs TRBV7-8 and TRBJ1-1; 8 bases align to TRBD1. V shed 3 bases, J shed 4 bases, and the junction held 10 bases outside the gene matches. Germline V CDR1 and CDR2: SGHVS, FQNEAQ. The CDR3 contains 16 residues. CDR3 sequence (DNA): TGTGCCAGCAGCTTTACGGGCAGGGGGCTCGGCACTGAAGCTTTCTTT. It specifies CASSFTGRGLGTEAFF.

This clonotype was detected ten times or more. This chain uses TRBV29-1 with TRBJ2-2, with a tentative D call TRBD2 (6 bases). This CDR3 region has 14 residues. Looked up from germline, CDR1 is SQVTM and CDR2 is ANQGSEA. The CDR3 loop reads CASPGERDWGELFF. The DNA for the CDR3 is TGCGCCTCCCCGGGGGAACGGGATTGGGGGGAGCTGTTTTTT.

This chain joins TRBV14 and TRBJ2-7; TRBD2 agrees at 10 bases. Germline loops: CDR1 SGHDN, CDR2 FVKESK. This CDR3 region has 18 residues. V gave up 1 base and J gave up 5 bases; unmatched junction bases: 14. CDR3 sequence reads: CASSQATWLAGVRNEQYF. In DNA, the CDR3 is TGTGCCAGCAGCCAAGCTACTTGGCTAGCGGGAGTGAGGAACGAGCAGTACTTC.

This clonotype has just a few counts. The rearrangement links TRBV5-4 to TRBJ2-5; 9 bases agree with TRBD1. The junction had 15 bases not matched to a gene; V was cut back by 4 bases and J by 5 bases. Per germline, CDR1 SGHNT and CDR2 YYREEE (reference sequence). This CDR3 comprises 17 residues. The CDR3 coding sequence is TGTGCCAGCAGCCGAATACAGGGGGCGAATTCCCTCGAGACCCAGTACTTC. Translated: CASSRIQGANSLETQYF.

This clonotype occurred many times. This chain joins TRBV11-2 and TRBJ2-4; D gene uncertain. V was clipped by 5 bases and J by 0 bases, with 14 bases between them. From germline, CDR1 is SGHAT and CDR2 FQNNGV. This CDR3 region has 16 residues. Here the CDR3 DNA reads TGTGCCAGCAGCACCCCATGGCGCCTAGCCAAAAACATTCAGTACTTC. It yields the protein CASSTPWRLAKNIQYF.

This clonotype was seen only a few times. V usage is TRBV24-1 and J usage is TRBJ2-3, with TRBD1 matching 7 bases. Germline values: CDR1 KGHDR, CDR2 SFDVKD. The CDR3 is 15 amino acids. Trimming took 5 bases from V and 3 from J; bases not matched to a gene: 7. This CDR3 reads CATSATGAATDTQYF. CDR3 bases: TGTGCCACCAGTGCTACAGGGGCTGCTACAGATACGCAGTATTTT.

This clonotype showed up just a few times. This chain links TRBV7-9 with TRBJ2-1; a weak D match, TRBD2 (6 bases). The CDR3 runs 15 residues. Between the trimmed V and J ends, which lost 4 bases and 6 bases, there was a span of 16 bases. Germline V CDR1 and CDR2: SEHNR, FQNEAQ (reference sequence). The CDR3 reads CASSSTSRWSNEQFF. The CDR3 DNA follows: TGTGCCAGCAGCTCAACTAGCCGTTGGTCCAATGAGCAGTTCTTC.